This TCR beta chain was identified in a study of cytomegalovirus exposure and HLA in healthy donors (dated by TCRdb to the late 2010s). A note on the overall study: In an earlier analysis of some 610 of the donors, 276 Gb of sequence data and 117 million unique TCR beta sequences from about 179 million T cells were reported. An early release that covered fewer than 800 HLA-typed donors contained about 300 gigabases of sequencing data and 85 million to 100 million unique TCR sequences. The genetic ancestry cluster associated with self-reported Caucasian donors included around 76% of the 350 to 500 genotyped donors. The study aimed to test whether cataloging public T cell receptors could reveal signatures of past pathogen exposure. The study profiled the T cell repertoires of under 850 subjects by immunosequencing and related them to cytomegalovirus serostatus. A separate validation cohort of approximately 120 different subjects was used in addition to the roughly 700-subject first cohort. The study combined high-throughput TCR immunosequencing, statistical association of individual TCRs with disease status, and machine learning to predict cytomegalovirus infection status. A later analysis re-analyzed previously published TCR beta repertoires from 500 to 700 donors and added high-resolution HLA genotyping to study TCR occurrence patterns. Rather than using new phenotypic data, the later analysis identified candidate immune exposures from TCR beta sequences and from how often those sequences occurred across donors. In an earlier analysis of roughly 540 of the donors, high-throughput TCR beta sequencing was used to judge whether each TCR beta V gene segment behaved as functional or pseudogenic. Donor age, sex, ethnicity and CMV serostatus were compiled together with the repertoire data. Genome-wide SNP genotypes for about 60% of the roughly 700 donors were used in a later genetic analysis, which treated that subset as a discovery cohort. Every discovery cohort repertoire had been produced on one sequencing platform. Both class I and class II loci were covered by HLA typing, at four-digit resolution. Typing coverage varied by locus: roughly 620-640 donors for A, B, C, DRB1 and DQB1; 522 for DQA1; about 570 for DPA1; 450 to 480 for DPB1. A handful of DR-DQ haplotypes were handled as single units for association and clustering because linkage in the cohort was strong. Among about 370 genotyped donors of the cohort, an average of roughly 230,000 unique TCR beta nucleotide sequences was sequenced per donor, of which about 20% were non-productive. The study at large found these results: Linkage disequilibrium might explain the correlated functional status among segregating V segments, but an unknown experimental factor could not be ruled out. The authors suggested that the approach could potentially be generalized to other disease states and immunological phenotypes. The classifier was reported to diagnose cytomegalovirus status with high specificity and sensitivity in both the original cohort and the validation cohort. In vitro tests confirmed that a few of the cytomegalovirus-associated TCR beta chains recognize cytomegalovirus antigens. The presence/absence analyses assumed that sequencing depth was roughly uniform across donors, and that assumption may not be true. The only immune exposure information available for the cohort was CMV serostatus. Some IMGT-functional V segments, including TRBV6-2 and TRBV6-3, could not be told apart with the 87-base-pair reads, so those segments were excluded. Specific HLA alleles were associated with 16,951 TCR beta sequences at a false discovery rate of 0.05 in a later analysis. A further reported finding was that TCR beta sequences accurately predicted the HLA-A and HLA-B alleles for most subjects in the first cohort. When HLA alleles, especially DR and DQ, strongly co-occurred, TCR associations were difficult to assign to individual alleles. A later analysis found that TCR association rates varied across HLA loci, with DRB1 alleles showing the most associated TCRs and HLA-C alleles the fewest. Seventeen rarely observed V segments, including chromosome 9 orphons, were excluded from the earlier analysis of several hundred of the donors because counts were too low. An association between a missense DCLRE1C variant and V-gene and J-gene trimming of TCR beta chains was found in a later genetic analysis and replicated in an independent cohort. Across donors, most TCR sequences were observed very rarely, whereas some public TCRs were present in many individuals. Because HLA typing was unavailable for some donors at each locus, only the typed subset was used in association tests. A later analysis found that most CMV-associated TCR beta chains appeared HLA-restricted, with HLA associations seemingly driven largely by CMV exposure. The sequencing pipeline was judged likely to have produced a cluster of highly shared sequence variants as a technical artifact. An earlier analysis of approximately 500 of the donors showed that most TCR beta V segments appeared in productive rearrangements either about 90% or about 30% of the time, which broadly matched IMGT annotations. The study listed over 150 TCR beta chains as associated with cytomegalovirus. In a later analysis, several top co-occurrence clusters were reported to appear linked to parvovirus B19, influenza, CMV and Epstein-Barr virus. A later analysis found that HLA-associated TCR beta chains were more clonally expanded and had lower generation probabilities than equally common non-associated chains. The cohort was sequenced for TCR beta chains only, and without alpha or paired-chain data the features that could be detected were limited. Compared with the approximately 670-donor mean, donors in an Asian-associated ancestry cluster had fewer N-insertions in productive TCRs, according to a later genetic analysis.

The germline V gene sets CDR1 to MGHDK and CDR2 to SYGVNS. CDR3 length: 15 amino acids, cysteine to phenylalanine. Only the CDR3 DNA is retained, 45 bases long and in frame from the first base. V trim: 5 bases; J trim: 4 bases; unmatched bases: 5. Libraries were prepared through the immunoSEQ multiplex PCR assay. For the multiplex PCR, a mixture combining 60 forward primers for TCR Vbeta segments and 13 reverse primers for TCR Jbeta segments was used. Amplification of the CDR3 region of rearranged TCR beta genes was performed with a multiplex PCR assay on genomic DNA. The Illumina HiSeq System was used to sequence the amplified TCR beta libraries as 87-base-pair reads. On the authors' methods: Across the 670 or so repertoires, a later analysis counted tens of millions of unique TCR beta chains, 9.5 million to 13 million of which were shared by at least two donors. Raw reads were error-corrected and collapsed into unique sequences by a nearest-neighbor algorithm in which closely related sequences were merged to remove PCR and sequencing errors. V, D and J gene segments were assigned by aligning CDR3 sequences to IMGT reference sequences. For a sequence to be retained, a match of at least six nucleotides was required to both a V gene segment and a J gene segment. A rearrangement was called productive if the CDR3 had no stop codons and remained in frame with V and J, and every other rearrangement was called non-productive. CDR3 was defined according to IMGT convention as the region running from the second conserved V-encoded cysteine to the conserved J-encoded phenylalanine. In an earlier analysis of 587 of the donors, sequences lacking an unambiguous match to a single V gene segment were excluded. In an earlier analysis of approximately 550 of the donors, V segments were called functional above 56.7% productive rearrangements and were called segregating when the between-donor standard deviation exceeded 5%. To diagnose cytomegalovirus status from the catalog of TCR beta chain sequences, a statistical classification framework was built. In a later analysis, TCR nucleotide sequences were compared against IMGT/GENE-DB human TR gene sequences so that V and J genes could be assigned. The TCRdist pipeline was used in a later analysis to assign CDR3 sequences and most-parsimonious VDJ recombination scenarios. A later analysis defined each TCR beta chain by its CDR3 amino acid sequence plus V-gene family, and excluded reads lacking a unique V-gene family. A later analysis removed 500 to 650 highly shared, low-generation-probability nucleotide sequences to deal with suspected cross-contamination and a sequencing artifact. For each public chain, a later analysis derived a clonal expansion index from normalized ranks of inferred template counts within each repertoire. In a later analysis, generation probabilities were computed with a VDJ recombination model fitted to out-of-frame rearrangements, and the resulting probabilities were checked against IGoR. A later analysis scored TCR-TCR, TCR-HLA and TCR-CMV co-occurrence with hypergeometric tests, applying a repertoire-size bias correction to TCR pairs. False discovery rates were estimated in a later analysis by permuting HLA or CMV assignments 20 times. In a later analysis, co-occurring TCRs were grouped using DBSCAN, with TCRdist sequence similarity added in when clustering inside HLA-allele-positive subsets. Repertoires with fewer than 30,000 or more than 120,000 public chains were left out of co-occurrence clustering, as were five repertoires with anomalous nucleotide sharing. TCRdb limited this immuneACCESS table to in-frame rearrangements with V and J called. A share of clones is missing; checked studies link under half to unresolved V genes, and the rest is unexplained. The V and J calls and clone size were taken over from that table, and D and trimming were inferred from the DNA. For this sample there are 130,000 to 150,000 clones; around 77% appear just once. The ten most abundant clones make up approximately 5% of the sample.

The cohort consisted of hundreds of healthy bone marrow donors. Cohort members were all nominally healthy when sampled, although unrecorded immune exposures were likely present. The donor tested CMV seronegative and was one of the 352 seronegative cohort members. A peripheral blood sample was provided by each donor, and peripheral blood mononuclear cells were used for TCR beta sequencing. Genomic DNA was extracted from the blood cell samples with the Qiagen DNeasy Blood Extraction Kit. Concerning this clone itself: Its antigen target is currently unknown. Qualities for individual bases were not recorded, and no much larger clone is one base off.

The chain links TRBV25-1 with TRBJ2-6, and 7 junctional nucleotides match TRBD1. The sample consisted of PBMCs. The clonotype originates from a woman aged 45-60 years in good health and CMV-seronegative. The base sequence is TGTGCCAGCAGTACAGGGGTGGCCGGGGCCAACGTCCTGACTTTC. Translation gives CASSTGVAGANVLTF.